This TCR beta chain was sequenced in a study of cytomegalovirus exposure and HLA in healthy donors. Findings and limits, study-wide: Researchers reported in a later analysis that a missense DCLRE1C variant was tied to TCR beta V- and J-gene trimming.

PCR employed 60 Vbeta and 13 Jbeta primers. The repertoire was sequenced with immunoSEQ multiplex PCR; TCRdb's copy has only in-frame clones and lacks some. The sample consists of 210,000 or so clones, 83% of them appearing once. Points on this clone: What it binds is not known.

In germline, CDR1 is SQVTM, CDR2 ANQGSEA. V was trimmed by 6 bases and J by 2 bases, leaving 11 bases between them. This CDR3 is built from 13 residues. These donors counted as nominally healthy when sampled, but unrecorded immune exposures were likely. The TCR comes from a girl aged 10-17 years in good health and CMV-seronegative. This chain connects TRBV29-1 to TRBJ1-3; D ambiguous. The sequenced sample consisted of PBMCs. The CDR3 DNA reads as TGCAGCGTGGGCTCGGGGACTGGAAACACCATATATTTT. Translation: CSVGSGTGNTIYF.